A selection of T cell receptor beta chains follows, all from one sample in a study of T cells after yellow fever vaccination. TCRdb re-analysed the 5' RACE reads in MiXCR, keeping a single row per CDR3 protein. The top ten clones hold more than 20% of a sample with under 55,000 distinct CDR3 sequences, 6.5% to 8% of them seen once. Sequences were derived from CD8+ T cells not binding an NS4B(214-222) dextramer, sorted from PBMCs, sampled roughly seven weeks after the first yellow fever vaccination. All receptors come from a man between 18 and 35 years old who received the YFV17D yellow fever vaccine. The CDR3 runs from the conserved cysteine through the conserved F or W. Each record gives: CDR3 protein, V gene.

CDR3: CASSQEGVSYEQYF; V: TRBV14
CDR3: CASSATVGNEQFF; V: TRBV7-8
CDR3: CASSPAMGKTQYF; V: TRBV28
CDR3: CSARALTAYNEQFF; V: TRBV20-1
CDR3: CASSYSGTATYSGNTIYF; V: TRBV6-5
CDR3: CASSLAGETVGDTQYF; V: TRBV11-2
CDR3: CASSLGTPIYNEQFF; V: TRBV5-1
CDR3: CASSFINRGQETQYF; V: TRBV5-1
CDR3: CASSYLNLIDRGNTEAFF; V: TRBV6-5
CDR3: CSARGGRDSYGYTF; V: TRBV20-1
CDR3: CASSISGQVNEKLFF; V: TRBV12-3/TRBV12-4
CDR3: CAIRATGTYSPLHF; V: TRBV10-3
CDR3: CSSLAENYNEQFF; V: TRBV29-1
CDR3: CASSRVEETQYF; V: TRBV12-3/TRBV12-4
CDR3: CASSTQGAGQPQHF; V: TRBV12-3/TRBV12-4
CDR3: CASSYSRRSRIEKLFF; V: TRBV6-5
CDR3: CATSDLQGVSGELFF; V: TRBV24-1
CDR3: CASSQEGGGGAHEQYF; V: TRBV4-2